This section outlines one TCR beta chain sequence together with its context. The antigen remains undetermined. The data stem from a study of shared clonotypes between healthy human individuals. The study, taken as a whole, reports: The donor pool, a small one, limited the genetic and exposure-history diversity represented. Sorted-subset sequencing, rarefaction showed, was incomplete despite large depth. Clonotypes shared by all four sorted-subset donors had higher generation probabilities than non-shared clonotypes.

Measured with immunoSEQ multiplex PCR; TCRdb has only the in-frame clones, and not every one. The repertoire holds 550,000 to 850,000 clones, approximately 72% seen once, with under 2% in the top ten. The V gene's germline CDR1 is SGHVS and CDR2 FQNEAQ. CDR3 size: 17 residues. The junction had 12 bases not matched to a gene; V was cut back by 0 bases and J by 5 bases. Sequencing was done on a sample of memory CD4+ T cells sorted from blood. Specified subset: CD45RA-negative fraction. The V gene is TRBV7-8, the J gene TRBJ2-5, with TRBD2 identical over 7 bases. The TCR was taken from a woman aged 30 to 39 in good health. CDR3 in amino acids: CASSLAAGVVGKETQYF. The DNA of the CDR3 is TGTGCCAGCAGCTTAGCGGCGGGAGTGGTAGGAAAGGAGACCCAGTACTTC. Complete variable domain (other parts from reference TRBV7-8 and TRBJ2-5): GAGVSQSPRYKVAKRGQDVALRCDPISGHVSLFWYQQALGQGPEFLTYFQNEAQLDKSGLPSDRFFAERPEGSVSTLKIQRTQQEDSAVYLCASSLAAGVVGKETQYFGPGTRLLVL.